The clone carrying this TCR beta chain occurred a few times. Germline CDR1 reads SGDLS; CDR2 reads YYNGEE. The CDR3 extends over 18 amino acids. V shed 0 bases and J 0 bases; nucleotides not matched to a gene: 8. TCRdb redid the calling of the RT-PCR reads with MiXCR, one entry per CDR3 protein. Altogether over 400,000 distinct CDR3 sequences are present, under 20% being singletons, with the ten largest covering 6% to 8%. The data are from a study of patients and donors after allogeneic stem cell transplantation. The TCR was taken from a human donor who was either an allogeneic HSCT recipient or a stem cell or donor lymphocyte infusion donor (not recorded which). It is not recorded whose cells these are; they may come from a transplant donor. Sequencing was performed on blood, either unsorted or a sorted T cell fraction (not recorded which). The rearrangement uses TRBV9 and TRBJ2-2; 7 positions match TRBD1. The CDR3 here is CASSVVGQKGSNTGELFF. The CDR3 coding sequence is TGTGCCAGCAGCGTAGTGGGACAGAAGGGATCGAACACCGGGGAGCTGTTTTTT.